This TCR beta chain was recorded in a study of blood T cell repertoires in COVID-19. At the level of the study: T cells, B-cell-depleted T cells, or PBMCs provided the cDNA or gDNA that served as material.

V shed 5 bases and J 5 bases; nucleotides not matched to a gene: 3. The CDR3 spans 12 residues. As handled by the study authors: The assay estimated nucleated cells by amplifying reference gene primers. Sequencing used immunoSEQ multiplex PCR; TCRdb keeps in-frame clones, though not all of them. V and J calls and clone size are those listed in that table; D and trimming were worked out from the DNA. The data show under 200,000 clones, with roughly 82% seen just once and more than 4% held by the top ten. This clone was counted between two and nine times. Participants, about 18 to 100 years old, spanned about 26 US areas. In assigning cohorts, the study relied on participant-reported clinical history.

The origin of this receptor is a woman aged 60-75 years with acute COVID-19. Sequenced material: PBMCs or T cells enriched from blood (not recorded which). The chain is built from TRBV12-3 or TRBV12-4 and TRBJ2-7; the match to TRBD2 covers 7 bases. In DNA form, the CDR3 reads TGTGCCAGCAGTCCTGGACTAGACGAGCAGTACTTC. As protein: CASSPGLDEQYF.